This T cell receptor (beta chain) emerged from a study of T cell responses to AZD1222 COVID-19 vaccine. V dropped 1 base and J dropped 5 bases, with 8 bases sitting between them. CDR1 is KGHSH, CDR2 LQKENI, per germline. This CDR3 has 13 residues. Produced via immunoSEQ multiplex PCR; TCRdb's table is partial and in-frame only. The table includes some 100,000 clones, 88% detected once. The specimen was peripheral blood, collected on day 0 of AZD1222 vaccination. This sequence originates from an adult in good health. The chain is built from TRBV18 and TRBJ1-2; D remains ambiguous. The CDR3 DNA follows: TGTGCCAGCTCACCACAGGAAGGTTATGGCTACACCTTC. Residues: CASSPQEGYGYTF.